A single sample is the source of the 29 T cell receptor beta chains below, sequenced in a study of technical replicates of blood from several donors. The table came from immunoSEQ multiplex PCR; TCRdb's copy has only in-frame clones and leaves some out. The data hold 85,000 to 100,000 clones, with 95% observed a single time. Specimen: T cells isolated from PBMCs. The receptors were sampled from a human donor in good health.

This chain connects TRBV2 to TRBJ2-3; TRBD1 matches 7 bases. CDR1 is SNHLY, CDR2 FYNNEI, per germline. There are 15 residues in the CDR3. The V segment lost 3 bases and the J segment 1 base; nucleotides outside the gene matches: 4. The CDR3: CASSDRGQGTDTQYF. The CDR3 bases are TGTGCCAGCAGTGATCGCGGACAGGGCACAGATACGCAGTATTTT.

J is TRBJ2-3 and V is TRBV5-4, with unresolved D. The CDR3 is 14 residues long. CDR1 is SGHNT and CDR2 is YYREEE in the germline V gene (reference sequence). V was cut by 6 bases and J by 0 bases, with 11 bases left in between. CDR3 loop: CASINGDSTDTQYF. CDR3 nucleotide sequence: TGTGCCAGCATCAACGGAGACAGCACAGATACGCAGTATTTT.

The genes are TRBV28 and TRBJ2-7; 7 bases agree with TRBD2. After removal of 7 bases from V and 4 bases from J, the junction contained 7 bases not matched to a gene. Germline V gene sequence: CDR1 MDHEN, CDR2 SYDVKM. CDR3 size: 13 residues. The CDR3 DNA sequence: TGTGCCAGCACTCAGACTAGCAGATACGAGCAGTACTTC. Its translation is CASTQTSRYEQYF.

This clone was found a few times. The V and J genes are TRBV7-9 and TRBJ1-4; 8 positions agree with TRBD1. J gave up 3 bases and V 5 bases, and 5 bases lay outside the gene matches. This CDR3 is built from 15 residues. Germline CDR1 SEHNR, CDR2 FQNEAQ (reference sequence). The CDR3 DNA sequence: TGTGCCAGCAGCGTGACAGGGGATCCTAATGAAAAACTGTTTTTT. Its protein product is CASSVTGDPNEKLFF.

The genes are TRBV19 and TRBJ2-5, with TRBD2 identical over 8 bases. This CDR3 spans 17 amino acids. Trimming cost V 3 bases and J 3 bases; bases outside gene matches: 12. CDR1 is LNHDA, CDR2 SQIVND, per germline (reference sequence). The DNA for the CDR3 is TGTGCCAGTAGTATTTCCGGCCCTAGCGGGTCTAAAGAGACCCAGTACTTC. Protein product: CASSISGPSGSKETQYF.

The chain is built from TRBV10-1 and TRBJ2-5; 12 bases match TRBD2. The CDR3 spans 16 residues. Losses at the gene ends were 5 bases for V and 2 bases for J; bases not matched to a gene: 6. Per the germline V gene, CDR1 is WNHNN and CDR2 is SYGVQD (reference sequence). This CDR3 reads CASSSRLAGEQETQYF. CDR3 DNA sequence: TGCGCCAGCAGTAGTCGACTAGCGGGGGAACAAGAGACCCAGTACTTC.

The chain joins TRBV25-1 to TRBJ2-3, with 7 bases that match TRBD2. The ends lost 2 bases at V and 5 bases at J; junction bases unmatched: 4. The CDR3 totals 14 residues. Germline-derived CDR1 and CDR2 are MGHDK and SYGVNS. The CDR3 protein is CASSEPLAVDTQYF. The CDR3 nucleotides are TGTGCCAGCAGTGAACCCCTAGCGGTAGATACGCAGTATTTT.

This chain joins TRBV4-1 and TRBJ1-1, with 7 bases matching TRBD1. Per germline, CDR1 MGHRA and CDR2 YSYEKL. Unmatched junction bases numbered 3, after V lost 4 bases and J lost 10 bases. The CDR3 totals 11 residues. In DNA, the CDR3 is TGCGCCAGCAGCCTGACAGGGACAGCTTTCTTT. It encodes CASSLTGTAFF.

The rearrangement joins TRBV18 to TRBJ2-3, with a weak D call TRBD2 (5 bases). Between the trimmed V and J ends, which lost 8 bases and 2 bases, there was a span of 17 bases. Germline-derived CDR1 and CDR2 are KGHSH and LQKENI. The length of the CDR3 is 15 residues. This CDR3 is CASRRPAINTDTQYF. CDR3 sequence (DNA): TGTGCCAGCCGGAGGCCAGCTATAAACACAGATACGCAGTATTTT.

The V and J genes are TRBV6-5 and TRBJ1-1, with no clear D. CDR1 MNHEY and CDR2 SVGAGI come from the germline V gene. V shed 8 bases and J shed 0 bases, with 10 bases lying between them. The CDR3 spans 13 residues. The CDR3 loop is CASRGSLNTEAFF. In nucleotides, the CDR3 is TGTGCCAGCCGCGGTTCGTTGAACACTGAAGCTTTCTTT.

The genes are TRBV10-3 and TRBJ2-1; 7 bases map to TRBD2. Germline loops: CDR1 ENHRY, CDR2 SYGVKD. The trim removed 2 bases at V and 6 bases at J, leaving 4 bases unmatched. The CDR3 is 14 amino acids. DNA for the CDR3: TGTGCCATCAGTGAGACGGGGAGGGGCAATGAGCAGTTCTTC. Translating it yields CAISETGRGNEQFF.

In DNA, the CDR3 is TGCGCCAGCAGTCCCCGGGACGTGGGGGCCGATCAGCCCCAGCATTTT. Amino acid sequence: CASSPRDVGADQPQHF. The V and J genes are TRBV10-2 and TRBJ1-5; D is possibly TRBD1 (6 bases). The CDR3 covers 16 residues. Germline V gene data show CDR1 as WSHSY and CDR2 as SAAADI. Trimming removed 5 bases from V and 5 bases from J, with 19 bases in between.

The rearrangement joins TRBV6-1 to TRBJ2-5; D gene unclear. The CDR3 runs to 14 residues. V was trimmed by 4 bases and J by 0 bases, leaving 9 bases between them. Germline CDR1 is MNHNS and CDR2 is SASEGT. The CDR3, as DNA: TGTGCCAGCAGTGGGGCCTATAACCAAGAGACCCAGTACTTC. Its protein is CASSGAYNQETQYF.

This chain connects TRBV15 to TRBJ2-1; unclear D gene. The V gene lost 0 bases and the J gene lost 8 bases, with 11 bases spanning the gap. In germline, CDR1 is LNHNV, CDR2 YYDKDF (reference sequence). The CDR3 sequence is 14 residues long. The CDR3 coding sequence is TGTGCCACCAGCAGAGAGCTGGTTCGCGATGAGCAGTTCTTC. It specifies CATSRELVRDEQFF.

The V call is TRBV6-1, the J call TRBJ1-6; unclear D gene. This CDR3 has 16 residues. Looked up from germline, CDR1 is MNHNS and CDR2 is SASEGT. V was trimmed by 3 bases and J by 4 bases, leaving 13 bases between them. Written as DNA, the CDR3 is TGTGCCAGCAGTGACGGGTTATATGGGTATAATTCACCCCTCCACTTT. Protein product: CASSDGLYGYNSPLHF.

The chain links TRBV20-1 to TRBJ1-1; D remains unclear. The germline V gene encodes CDR1 DFQATT and CDR2 SNEGSKA (reference sequence). The V gene lost 6 bases and the J gene lost 0 bases, with 5 bases spanning the gap. The CDR3 runs to 11 residues. DNA for the CDR3: TGCAGTGCCCCGTTGAACACTGAAGCTTTCTTT. Its protein product is CSAPLNTEAFF.

The chain uses TRBV20-1 and TRBJ2-3; D not resolved. Trimming left V 6 bases short and J 4 bases short, with 8 bases between. CDR1 and CDR2 from the germline V gene are DFQATT and SNEGSKA (reference sequence). CDR3 size: 11 residues. In DNA form, the CDR3 reads TGCAGTGCGATGTCGGCAGATACGCAGTATTTT. Residues: CSAMSADTQYF.

The chain carries TRBV5-1 and TRBJ2-3; D may be TRBD2 (5 bases). CDR1 and CDR2 from the germline V gene are SGHRS and YFSETQ. V was shortened by 5 bases and J by 1 base, with 14 bases between the two germline ends. The CDR3 spans 15 residues. The CDR3 reads CASSSSTRGTDTQYF. The CDR3 bases are TGCGCCAGCAGTAGTAGCACGCGGGGCACAGATACGCAGTATTTT.

The chain couples TRBV7-9 to TRBJ1-4; D gene unclear. This CDR3 has 11 residues. The germline V gene encodes CDR1 SEHNR and CDR2 FQNEAQ (reference sequence). Trimming removed 5 bases at V and 4 bases at J, with 2 bases between. This chain's CDR3 is CASSRNEKLFF. CDR3 DNA sequence: TGTGCCAGCAGCCGTAATGAAAAACTGTTTTTT.

This chain joins TRBV15 and TRBJ1-2, with D maybe TRBD1 (6 bases). The CDR3 sequence is 15 residues long. Per germline, CDR1 LNHNV and CDR2 YYDKDF (reference sequence). V was pared by 4 bases and J by 3 bases, with 15 bases between. In DNA, the CDR3 is TGTGCCACCAGCACCCGGGACACCTCTTACTATGGCTACACCTTC. Its translation is CATSTRDTSYYGYTF.

This chain links TRBV19 with TRBJ2-7, with 11 nucleotides matching TRBD2. The CDR3 is 14 amino acids. Looked up from germline, CDR1 is LNHDA and CDR2 is SQIVND (reference sequence). V lost 7 bases and J lost 2; bases outside the gene matches: 4. CDR3 DNA: TGTGCCAGTATGGCTAGCGGGAGGACCTACGAGCAGTACTTC. Translating it yields CASMASGRTYEQYF.

The J gene is TRBJ2-7, the V gene TRBV7-3, with a weak D call TRBD1 (6 bases). The CDR3 is made up of 15 amino acids. V was cut by 1 base and J by 3 bases, with 13 bases left in between. Germline V gene lookup returns CDR1 SGHTA and CDR2 FQGTGA. The CDR3 spells CASSLSGPDSYEQYF. The CDR3 nucleotides are TGTGCCAGCAGCTTAAGTGGGCCGGACAGCTACGAGCAGTACTTC.

This chain joins TRBV19 and TRBJ2-7, with 7 bases fitting TRBD1. Unmatched junction bases numbered 13, after V lost 5 bases and J lost 6 bases. Looked up from germline, CDR1 is LNHDA and CDR2 is SQIVND (reference sequence). The CDR3 consists of 15 residues. The DNA for the CDR3 is TGTGCCAGTAGTCTCAAGACAGGGAGCAACCTCGAGCAGTACTTC. Translation: CASSLKTGSNLEQYF.

CDR3 amino acids: CASSQYRGGSPLHF. Here the CDR3 DNA reads TGTGCCAGCAGCCAATACAGGGGTGGTTCACCCCTCCACTTT. V usage is TRBV14 and J usage is TRBJ1-6; TRBD1 aligns across 7 bases. The germline gives CDR1 SGHDN, CDR2 FVKESK. Trimming removed 2 bases from V and 9 bases from J; junction bases left unmatched: 4. This CDR3 region has 14 residues.

The chain has TRBV29-1 and TRBJ2-1; maybe TRBD1 (6 bases). Between the trimmed V and J ends, which lost 8 bases and 7 bases, there was a span of 21 bases. The CDR3 length is 14 residues. Germline CDR1 reads SQVTM; CDR2 reads ANQGSEA. CDR3: CSFLRGFSRNEQFF. The CDR3 nucleotides read TGCAGCTTTCTCAGGGGATTCTCGAGGAATGAGCAGTTCTTC.

V and J are TRBV18 and TRBJ2-1; D remains unclear. This CDR3 is built from 12 residues. In germline, CDR1 is KGHSH, CDR2 LQKENI. Trimming took off 3 bases at V and 5 bases at J, with 5 bases between the two ends. The CDR3, as DNA: TGTGCCAGCTCACCCCAGAACAATGAGCAGTTCTTC. It is translated as CASSPQNNEQFF.

V gene TRBV7-8 combines with J gene TRBJ2-7; TRBD1 matches 7 bases. The CDR3 is 16 residues long. Trimming took 7 bases from V and 2 from J; bases not matched to a gene: 14. From germline, CDR1 is SGHVS and CDR2 FQNEAQ. CDR3 nucleotide sequence: TGTGCCAGCAACCCCATGACAGGGAAGATGGCCTACGAGCAGTACTTC. Its protein product is CASNPMTGKMAYEQYF. Full variable domain (rest looked up from reference TRBV7-8 and TRBJ2-7): GAGVSQSPRYKVAKRGQDVALRCDPISGHVSLFWYQQALGQGPEFLTYFQNEAQLDKSGLPSDRFFAERPEGSVSTLKIQRTQQEDSAVYLCASNPMTGKMAYEQYFGPGTRLTVT.

This clone was seen only once. This chain connects TRBV10-1 to TRBJ2-7, with unresolved D. Germline CDR1 and CDR2: WNHNN and SYGVQD (reference sequence). The CDR3 totals 14 residues. Trimming stripped 2 bases from V and 0 bases from J, with 8 bases between. In DNA, the CDR3 is TGCGCCAGCAGTGAGAACCCCAGCTCCTACGAGCAGTACTTC. Encoded protein: CASSENPSSYEQYF.

This chain joins TRBV13 and TRBJ1-2; D call uncertain. The CDR3 is 13 amino acids. V lost 0 bases, J lost 8 bases, and 10 bases lay in between. The germline gives CDR1 PRHDT, CDR2 FYEKMQ (reference sequence). CDR3 amino acids: CASSLGHSRGYTF. The CDR3 region has the DNA TGTGCCAGCAGCTTAGGACATTCGCGGGGCTACACCTTC.